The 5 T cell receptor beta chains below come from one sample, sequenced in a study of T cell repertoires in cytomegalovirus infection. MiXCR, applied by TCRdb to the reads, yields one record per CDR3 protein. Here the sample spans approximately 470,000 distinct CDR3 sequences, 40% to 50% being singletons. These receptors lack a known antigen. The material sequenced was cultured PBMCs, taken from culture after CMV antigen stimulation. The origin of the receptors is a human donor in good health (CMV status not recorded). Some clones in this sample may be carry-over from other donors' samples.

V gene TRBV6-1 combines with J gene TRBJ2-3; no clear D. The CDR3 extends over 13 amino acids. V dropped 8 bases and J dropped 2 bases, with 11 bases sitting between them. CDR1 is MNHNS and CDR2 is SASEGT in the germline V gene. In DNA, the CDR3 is TGTGCCAGCGCGGCGGTATACACAGATACGCAGTATTTT. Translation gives CASAAVYTDTQYF.

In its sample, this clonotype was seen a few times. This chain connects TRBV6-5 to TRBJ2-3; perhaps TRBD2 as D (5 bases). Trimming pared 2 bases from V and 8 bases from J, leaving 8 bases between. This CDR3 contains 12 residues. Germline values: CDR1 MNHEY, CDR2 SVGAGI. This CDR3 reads CASSYRGGTQYF. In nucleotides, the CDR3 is TGTGCCAGCAGTTACCGCGGAGGTACGCAGTATTTT.

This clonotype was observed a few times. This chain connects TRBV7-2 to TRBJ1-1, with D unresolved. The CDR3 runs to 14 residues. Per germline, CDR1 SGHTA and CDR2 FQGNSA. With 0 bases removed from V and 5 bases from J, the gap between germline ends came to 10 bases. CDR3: CASSLAHGGTEAFF. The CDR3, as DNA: TGTGCCAGCAGCTTAGCCCACGGAGGTACTGAAGCTTTCTTT.

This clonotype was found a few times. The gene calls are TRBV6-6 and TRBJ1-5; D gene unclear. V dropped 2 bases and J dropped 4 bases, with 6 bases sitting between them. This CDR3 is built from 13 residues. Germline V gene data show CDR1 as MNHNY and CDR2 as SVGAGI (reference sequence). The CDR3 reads CASSYRDNQPQHF. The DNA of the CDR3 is TGTGCCAGCAGTTACCGCGATAATCAGCCCCAGCATTTT.

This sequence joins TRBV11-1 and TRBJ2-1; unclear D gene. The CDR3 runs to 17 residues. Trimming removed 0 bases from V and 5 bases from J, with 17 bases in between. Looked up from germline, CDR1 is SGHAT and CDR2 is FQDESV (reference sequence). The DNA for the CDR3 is TGTGCCAGCAGCTTAGCGGTGTGGGGTGGGCCCGACAATGAGCAGTTCTTC. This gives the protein CASSLAVWGGPDNEQFF.